These 18 T cell receptor beta chains originate from one sample sequenced in a study of cytomegalovirus exposure and HLA in healthy donors. The primer mix had 60 Vbeta and 13 Jbeta primers. Only in-frame clones appear in the TCRdb table, and some are missing; sequencing was by immunoSEQ multiplex PCR. This table holds around 94,000 clones, about 69% found once. The material sequenced was PBMCs. Receptor source: a human donor in good health.

V is TRBV7-8 and J is TRBJ2-7; the match to TRBD2 covers 14 bases. Germline lookup yields CDR1 SGHVS and CDR2 FQNEAQ. The CDR3 length is 15 residues. CDR3 residues: CALSLGTSGSDEQYF. CDR3 DNA: TGTGCGTTGTCCCTGGGGACTAGCGGGAGCGACGAGCAGTACTTC.

CDR3 region: CASSLGPTGLAGVEQYF. CDR3 nucleotide sequence: TGTGCCAGCAGCTTGGGCCCGACGGGACTAGCGGGAGTCGAGCAGTACTTC. The chain links TRBV5-5 to TRBJ2-7; 14 bases are a match to TRBD2. Germline assignment: CDR1 SGHKS and CDR2 YYEKEE (reference sequence). V lost 0 bases to trimming and J lost 6 bases; unmatched junction nucleotides: 8. This CDR3 has 17 amino acids.

The V and J genes are TRBV6-6 and TRBJ1-1; D is uncertain. Germline V gene sequence: CDR1 MNHNY, CDR2 SVGAGI (reference sequence). This CDR3 comprises 13 residues. V was clipped by 3 bases and J by 3 bases, with 8 bases between them. The CDR3 reads CASSYEGDTEAFF. In nucleotides, the CDR3 is TGTGCCAGCAGTTATGAGGGAGACACTGAAGCTTTCTTT.

The J gene is TRBJ1-2, the V gene TRBV23-1; a possible D gene is TRBD1 (5 bases). TRBV23-1 is assigned to the ORF class and has an uncertain function. The V and J ends lost 6 bases and 4 bases respectively, with 12 bases between them. CDR3 length: 13 residues. CDR3 amino acids: CASSTDSAYGYTF. CDR3 coding DNA: TGCGCCAGCAGCACCGACAGCGCCTATGGCTACACCTTC.

This clone has just one count. V gene TRBV9 combines with J gene TRBJ2-7; D is unclear. This CDR3 spans 14 amino acids. Trimming removed 4 bases from V and 0 bases from J, with 11 bases in between. From germline, CDR1 is SGDLS and CDR2 YYNGEE. The CDR3, as DNA: TGTGCCAGCAGCCGCGGCCCTGCCTCCTACGAGCAGTACTTC. Residues: CASSRGPASYEQYF.

J is TRBJ2-5 and V is TRBV4-1, with D maybe TRBD2 (5 bases). The germline V gene encodes CDR1 MGHRA and CDR2 YSYEKL. CDR3 length equals 13 residues. Trimming pared 4 bases from V and 3 bases from J, leaving 9 bases between. This CDR3 reads CASSLGVEETQYF. Here the CDR3 DNA reads TGCGCCAGCAGCCTCGGGGTGGAAGAGACCCAGTACTTC.

J is TRBJ1-2 and V is TRBV6-1; D not resolved. Germline CDR1 MNHNS, CDR2 SASEGT. The CDR3 sequence is 15 residues long. Trimming took 5 bases from V and 6 from J, leaving 19 bases between them. The CDR3 nucleotides are TGTGCCAGCAGTCCCCGATCGCACGGGTCCGATGGCTACACCTTC. Its translation: CASSPRSHGSDGYTF.

The chain combines TRBV5-1 with TRBJ2-5, with 10 bases fitting TRBD2. The CDR3 has 15 residues. Germline CDR1 reads SGHRS; CDR2 reads YFSETQ. Germline trimming cut 1 base from V and 4 bases from J; bases unmatched to any gene: 4. Written as DNA, the CDR3 is TGCGCCAGCAGCTTGTGGTCTAGCGGGAGAGAGACCCAGTACTTC. It translates to CASSLWSSGRETQYF.

This clone has only a few counts. The chain is built from TRBV6-6 and TRBJ1-3; D remains ambiguous. The CDR3 is 16 amino acids. Trimming pared 2 bases from V and 4 bases from J, leaving 15 bases between. The germline V gene encodes CDR1 MNHNY and CDR2 SVGAGI (reference sequence). The CDR3 DNA reads as TGTGCCAGCAGTTACACCAGACACGGCCGAGGAAACACCATATATTTT. Its translation: CASSYTRHGRGNTIYF.

The table lists this clone with a few counts. The chain employs TRBV5-1 and TRBJ2-1; TRBD1 might be the D (6 bases). With 3 bases removed from V and 1 base from J, the gap between germline ends came to 11 bases. The CDR3 extends over 15 amino acids. CDR1 is SGHRS and CDR2 is YFSETQ in the germline V gene. The chain's CDR3 is CASSSGTLSYNEQFF. The CDR3 nucleotides are TGCGCCAGCAGCTCCGGGACACTATCCTACAATGAGCAGTTCTTC.

As concerns this clone: One junction end disagrees with the germline gene, perhaps due to a read error. The V gene is TRBV6-1, the J gene TRBJ2-7; 8 nucleotides align to TRBD2. CDR3 length: 18 amino acids. Germline V gene sequence: CDR1 MNHNS, CDR2 SASEGT. The CDR3 coding sequence is TGTGCCAGCAGCGAAGGCAGGACCAGGAGACTAGCGAGCTACGAGCAGTACTTC. This gives the protein CASSEGRTRRLASYEQYF.

The chain has TRBV18 and TRBJ2-1; possible D gene TRBD2, 7 bases. The V gene lost 3 bases and the J gene lost 3 bases, with 12 bases spanning the gap. Germline values: CDR1 KGHSH, CDR2 LQKENI. CDR3 length: 15 residues. The CDR3 DNA reads as TGTGCCAGCTCACCGACAGGACTAGGCTACAATGAGCAGTTCTTC. This gives the protein CASSPTGLGYNEQFF.

The gene calls are TRBV5-4 and TRBJ2-2; the D is unclear. Deletions cut 4 bases from V and 6 bases from J, with 13 bases between. This CDR3 spans 14 amino acids. CDR1 is SGHNT, CDR2 YYREEE, per germline (reference sequence). The CDR3 nucleotides are TGTGCCAGCAGCGAAGGAGCAAGCCCCGGGGAGCTGTTTTTT. Its translation is CASSEGASPGELFF.

This clone was recorded only once. The chain employs TRBV6-1 and TRBJ1-1, with 9 bases matching TRBD1. This CDR3 has 15 residues. In germline, CDR1 is MNHNS, CDR2 SASEGT. V lost 1 base and J lost 5; bases outside the gene matches: 5. CDR3 nucleotides: TGTGCCAGCAGTGAAGAGGGGACAGGGAGAACTGAAGCTTTCTTT. Translating gives CASSEEGTGRTEAFF.

The chain links TRBV6-1 to TRBJ2-3; TRBD2 agrees at 7 bases. Germline trimming cut 8 bases from V and 2 bases from J; bases unmatched to any gene: 7. The CDR3 covers 14 residues. From germline, CDR1 is MNHNS and CDR2 SASEGT. The CDR3 loop is CASRSGTITDTQYF. In DNA, the CDR3 is TGTGCCAGCCGCTCCGGGACTATCACAGATACGCAGTATTTT.

The chain uses TRBV7-6 and TRBJ2-2; the D gene is possibly TRBD2 (6 bases). Germline CDR1 is SGHVS and CDR2 is FNYEAQ. The CDR3 extends over 14 amino acids. V gave up 4 bases and J gave up 14 bases, with 20 bases separating them. Written as DNA, the CDR3 is TGTGCCAGCAGCTCGGAAGAACCTGGGAGGATACTGTTTTTT. Translation: CASSSEEPGRILFF.

The V call is TRBV19, the J call TRBJ2-2, with 11 positions matching TRBD2. Germline CDR1 is LNHDA and CDR2 is SQIVND (reference sequence). The CDR3 consists of 19 residues. V lost 9 bases and J lost 1; bases outside the gene matches: 16. This chain's CDR3 is CASLKYRDSGRGNTGELFF. The CDR3 bases are TGTGCCAGCCTAAAGTATAGGGATAGCGGGAGGGGGAACACCGGGGAGCTGTTTTTT.

The rearrangement links TRBV4-2 to TRBJ2-7; 7 bases are shared with TRBD2. The CDR3 has 16 amino acids. With 3 bases clipped from V and 3 bases from J, the junction kept 11 bases outside the gene matches. Germline loops: CDR1 LGHNA, CDR2 YNFKEQ. The CDR3 DNA is TGTGCCAGCAGCCATTGGGGAGGGGTTACCAACTACGAGCAGTACTTC. This gives the protein CASSHWGGVTNYEQYF.